This T cell receptor beta chain was identified in a study of OX40 agonist ivuxolimab in advanced cancers. Study summary: Given to patients was ivuxolimab, an agonistic anti-OX40 (CD134) antibody. Prior therapy, whether anti-PD-1, anti-PD-L1 or anti-CTLA-4, was allowed, and roughly 44% had some. Points from the study as a whole: Blood T cells, both CD4+ and CD8+, expanded clonally by week 6 at 0.1 to 3.0 mg/kg.

Remarks on this clone: The antigen is not known.

Clones were sequenced by immunoSEQ multiplex PCR, and TCRdb holds only the in-frame ones, with some missing. The sample carries 130,000 or so clones, 93% recorded once. V was cut by 5 bases and J by 4 bases, with 15 bases left in between. Germline CDR1 MNHEY, CDR2 SVGAGI. The CDR3 totals 15 residues. The source material was CD4+ or CD8+ T cells sorted from blood, sampled in a trial of the OX40 agonist ivuxolimab. This receptor was taken from an adult with an advanced solid tumor such as melanoma, head and neck, liver or kidney cancer. The chain is built from TRBV6-5 and TRBJ2-1; perhaps TRBD2 as D (7 bases). The CDR3 here is CASSRRGGGYNEQFF. The CDR3, as DNA: TGTGCCAGCAGTCGCCGGGGAGGGGGATACAATGAGCAGTTCTTC.